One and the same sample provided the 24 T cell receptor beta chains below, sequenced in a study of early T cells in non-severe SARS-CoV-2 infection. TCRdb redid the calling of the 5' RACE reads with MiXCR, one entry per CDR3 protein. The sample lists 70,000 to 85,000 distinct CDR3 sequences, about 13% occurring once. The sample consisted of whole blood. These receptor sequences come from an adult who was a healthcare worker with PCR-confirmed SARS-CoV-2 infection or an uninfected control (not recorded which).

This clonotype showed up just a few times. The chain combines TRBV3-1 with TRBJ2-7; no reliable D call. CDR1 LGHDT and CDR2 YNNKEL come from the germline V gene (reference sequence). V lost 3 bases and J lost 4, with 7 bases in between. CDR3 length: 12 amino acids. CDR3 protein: CASSHRRYEQYF. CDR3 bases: TGTGCCAGCAGCCACCGAAGATACGAGCAGTACTTC.

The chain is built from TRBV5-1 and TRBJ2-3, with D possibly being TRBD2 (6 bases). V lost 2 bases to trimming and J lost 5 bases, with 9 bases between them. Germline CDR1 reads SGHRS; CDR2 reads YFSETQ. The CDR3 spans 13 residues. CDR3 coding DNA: TGCGCCAGCAGCTTAGCGGGCCTAGATACGCAGTATTTT. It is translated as CASSLAGLDTQYF. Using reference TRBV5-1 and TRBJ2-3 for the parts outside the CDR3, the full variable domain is KAGVTQTPRYLIKTRGQQVTLSCSPISGHRSVSWYQQTPGQGLQFLFEYFSETQRNKGNFPGRFSGRQFSNSRSEMNVSTLELGDSALYLCASSLAGLDTQYFGPGTRLTVL.

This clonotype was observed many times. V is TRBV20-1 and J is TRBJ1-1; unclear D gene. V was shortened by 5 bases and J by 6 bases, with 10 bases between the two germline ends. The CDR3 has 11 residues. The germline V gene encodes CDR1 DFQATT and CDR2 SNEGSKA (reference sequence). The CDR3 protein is CSAAPGPEAFF. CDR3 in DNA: TGCAGTGCTGCTCCCGGGCCTGAAGCTTTCTTT.

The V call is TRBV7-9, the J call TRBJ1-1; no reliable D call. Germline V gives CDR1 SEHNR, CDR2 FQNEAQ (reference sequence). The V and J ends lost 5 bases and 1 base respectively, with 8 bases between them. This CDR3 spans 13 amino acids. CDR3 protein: CASSRLGNTEAFF. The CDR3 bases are TGTGCCAGCAGCCGACTGGGGAACACTGAAGCTTTCTTT.

CDR3 bases: TGTGCCAGCAGCCTCCTCGCTCGCAGGGGCTACGAGCAGTACTTC. Residues: CASSLLARRGYEQYF. The chain combines TRBV14 with TRBJ2-7; weak D call: TRBD1 (6 bases). This CDR3 region has 15 residues. V was shortened by 4 bases and J by 3 bases, with 16 bases between the two germline ends. Germline V gene data show CDR1 as SGHDN and CDR2 as FVKESK.

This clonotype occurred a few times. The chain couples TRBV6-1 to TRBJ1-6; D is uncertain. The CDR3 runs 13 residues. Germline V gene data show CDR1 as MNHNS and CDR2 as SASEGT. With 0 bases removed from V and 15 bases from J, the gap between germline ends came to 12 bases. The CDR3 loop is CASSEASVQGLHF. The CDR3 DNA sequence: TGTGCCAGCAGTGAAGCGTCCGTACAAGGCCTCCACTTT.

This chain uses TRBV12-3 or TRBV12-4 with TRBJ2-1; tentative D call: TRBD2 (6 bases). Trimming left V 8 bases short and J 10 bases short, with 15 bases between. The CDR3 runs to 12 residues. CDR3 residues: CASRNPGDEQFF. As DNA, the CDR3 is TGTGCCAGCCGGAACCCGGGGGACGAGCAGTTCTTC.

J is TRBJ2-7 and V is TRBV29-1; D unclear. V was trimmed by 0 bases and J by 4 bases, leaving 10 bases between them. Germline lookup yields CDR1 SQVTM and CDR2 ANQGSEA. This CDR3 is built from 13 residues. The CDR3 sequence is CSVEDRLDYEQYF. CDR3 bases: TGCAGCGTTGAAGATCGTCTCGATTACGAGCAGTACTTC.

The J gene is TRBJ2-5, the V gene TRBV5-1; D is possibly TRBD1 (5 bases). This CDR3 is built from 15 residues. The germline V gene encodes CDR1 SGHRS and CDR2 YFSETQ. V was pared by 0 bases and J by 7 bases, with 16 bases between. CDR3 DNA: TGCGCCAGCAGCTTGGACGGACCGAGTACAGGGACCCAGTACTTC. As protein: CASSLDGPSTGTQYF.

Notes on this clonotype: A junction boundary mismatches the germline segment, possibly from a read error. CDR3 bases: TGTGCCAGCCGCTTCCGTCTAGCGGGGGGACGCACAGATACGCAGTATTTT. Protein: CASRFRLAGGRTDTQYF. This chain links TRBV11-2 with TRBJ2-3, with TRBD2 identical over 11 bases. The germline CDR1 and CDR2 sequences are SGHAT and FQNNGV. This CDR3 spans 17 amino acids.

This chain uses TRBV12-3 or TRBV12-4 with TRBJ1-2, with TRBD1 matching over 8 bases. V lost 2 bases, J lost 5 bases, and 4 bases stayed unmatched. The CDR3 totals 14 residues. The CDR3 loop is CASSLNQGAYGYTF. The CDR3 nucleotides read TGTGCCAGCAGTTTAAACCAGGGGGCTTATGGCTACACCTTC.

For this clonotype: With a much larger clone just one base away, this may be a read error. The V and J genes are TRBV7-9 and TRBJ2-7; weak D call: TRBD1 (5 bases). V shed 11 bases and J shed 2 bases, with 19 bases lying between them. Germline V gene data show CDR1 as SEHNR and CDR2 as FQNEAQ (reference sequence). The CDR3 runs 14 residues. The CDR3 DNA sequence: TGTGCCGTGGAACCGCAGGGAAGCCCCTACGAGCAGTACTTC. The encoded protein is CAVEPQGSPYEQYF.

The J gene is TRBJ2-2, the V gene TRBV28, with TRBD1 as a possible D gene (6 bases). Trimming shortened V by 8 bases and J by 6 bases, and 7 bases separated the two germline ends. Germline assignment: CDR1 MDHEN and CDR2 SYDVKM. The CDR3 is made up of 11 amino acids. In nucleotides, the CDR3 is TGTGCCAGCTCAGGGGCCGGGGAGCTGTTTTTT. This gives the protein CASSGAGELFF.

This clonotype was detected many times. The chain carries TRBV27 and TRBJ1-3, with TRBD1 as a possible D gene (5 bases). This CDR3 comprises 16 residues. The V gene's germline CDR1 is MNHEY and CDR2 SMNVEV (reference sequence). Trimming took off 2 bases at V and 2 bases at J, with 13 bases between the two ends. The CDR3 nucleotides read TGTGCCAGCAGTTTAAGGGGCCGCGTGGCTGGAAACACCATATATTTT. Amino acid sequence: CASSLRGRVAGNTIYF.

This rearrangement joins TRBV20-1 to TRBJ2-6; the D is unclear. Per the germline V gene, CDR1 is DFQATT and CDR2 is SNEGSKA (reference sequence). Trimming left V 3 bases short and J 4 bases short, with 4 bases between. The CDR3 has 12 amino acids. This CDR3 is CSARSGANVLTF. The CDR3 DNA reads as TGCAGTGCTAGGAGCGGGGCCAACGTCCTGACTTTC.

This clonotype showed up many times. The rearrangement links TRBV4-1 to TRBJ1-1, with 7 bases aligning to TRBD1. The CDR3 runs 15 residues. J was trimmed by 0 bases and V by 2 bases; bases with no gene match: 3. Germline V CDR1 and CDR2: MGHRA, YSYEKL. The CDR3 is CASSQRDSLNTEAFF. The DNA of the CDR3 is TGCGCCAGCAGCCAAAGGGACAGTCTGAACACTGAAGCTTTCTTT.

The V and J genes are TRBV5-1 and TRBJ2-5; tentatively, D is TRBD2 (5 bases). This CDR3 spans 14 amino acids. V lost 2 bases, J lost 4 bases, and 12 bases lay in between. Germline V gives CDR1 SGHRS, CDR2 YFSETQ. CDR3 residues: CASSLGPGGETQYF. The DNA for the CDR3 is TGCGCCAGCAGCTTAGGACCCGGAGGAGAGACCCAGTACTTC.

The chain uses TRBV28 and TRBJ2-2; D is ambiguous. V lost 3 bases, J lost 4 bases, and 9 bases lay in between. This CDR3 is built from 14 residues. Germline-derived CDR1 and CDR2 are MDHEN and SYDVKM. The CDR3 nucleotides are TGTGCCAGCAGTTTGTTGGGAAGCACCGGGGAGCTGTTTTTT. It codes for CASSLLGSTGELFF.

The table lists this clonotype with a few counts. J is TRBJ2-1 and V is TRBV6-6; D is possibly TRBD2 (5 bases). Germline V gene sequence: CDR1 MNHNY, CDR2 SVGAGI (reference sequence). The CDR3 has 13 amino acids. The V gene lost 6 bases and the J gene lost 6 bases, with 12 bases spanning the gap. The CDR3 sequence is CASSRWEFNEQFF. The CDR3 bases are TGTGCCAGCAGCCGATGGGAGTTCAATGAGCAGTTCTTC.

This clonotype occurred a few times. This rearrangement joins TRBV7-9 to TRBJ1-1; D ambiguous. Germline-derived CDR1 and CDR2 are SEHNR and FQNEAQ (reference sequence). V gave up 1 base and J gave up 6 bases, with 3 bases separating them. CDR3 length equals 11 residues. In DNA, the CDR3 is TGTGCCAGCAGCTTAGAACCTGAAGCTTTCTTT. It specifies CASSLEPEAFF. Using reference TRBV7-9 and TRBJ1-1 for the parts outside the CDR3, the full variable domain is DTGVSQNPRHKITKRGQNVTFRCDPISEHNRLYWYRQTLGQGPEFLTYFQNEAQLEKSRLLSDRFSAERPKGSFSTLEIQRTEQGDSAMYLCASSLEPEAFFGQGTRLTVV.

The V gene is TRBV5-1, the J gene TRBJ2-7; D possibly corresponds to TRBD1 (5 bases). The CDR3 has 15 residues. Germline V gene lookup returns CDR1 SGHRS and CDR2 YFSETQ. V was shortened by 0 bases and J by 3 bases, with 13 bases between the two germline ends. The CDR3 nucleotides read TGCGCCAGCAGCTTGGATGCAGATCAGGGCTACGAGCAGTACTTC. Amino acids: CASSLDADQGYEQYF.

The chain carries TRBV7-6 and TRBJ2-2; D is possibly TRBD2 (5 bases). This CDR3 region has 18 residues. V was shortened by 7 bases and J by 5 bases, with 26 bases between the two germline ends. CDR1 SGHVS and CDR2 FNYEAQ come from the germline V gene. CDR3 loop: CASTNPEGGIQETGELFF. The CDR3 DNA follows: TGTGCCAGCACCAATCCAGAGGGTGGGATCCAAGAAACCGGGGAGCTGTTTTTT.

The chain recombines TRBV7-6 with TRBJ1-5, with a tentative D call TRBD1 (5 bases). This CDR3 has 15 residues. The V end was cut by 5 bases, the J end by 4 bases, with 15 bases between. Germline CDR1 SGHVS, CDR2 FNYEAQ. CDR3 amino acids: CASSAQSGWNQPQHF. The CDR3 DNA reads TGTGCCAGCAGCGCTCAATCAGGGTGGAATCAGCCCCAGCATTTT.

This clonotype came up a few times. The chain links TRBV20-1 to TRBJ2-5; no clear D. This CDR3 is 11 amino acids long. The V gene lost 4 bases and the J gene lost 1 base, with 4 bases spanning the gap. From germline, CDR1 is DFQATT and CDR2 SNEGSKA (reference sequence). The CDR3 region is CSANSQETQYF. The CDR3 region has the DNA TGCAGTGCTAACAGCCAAGAGACCCAGTACTTC.